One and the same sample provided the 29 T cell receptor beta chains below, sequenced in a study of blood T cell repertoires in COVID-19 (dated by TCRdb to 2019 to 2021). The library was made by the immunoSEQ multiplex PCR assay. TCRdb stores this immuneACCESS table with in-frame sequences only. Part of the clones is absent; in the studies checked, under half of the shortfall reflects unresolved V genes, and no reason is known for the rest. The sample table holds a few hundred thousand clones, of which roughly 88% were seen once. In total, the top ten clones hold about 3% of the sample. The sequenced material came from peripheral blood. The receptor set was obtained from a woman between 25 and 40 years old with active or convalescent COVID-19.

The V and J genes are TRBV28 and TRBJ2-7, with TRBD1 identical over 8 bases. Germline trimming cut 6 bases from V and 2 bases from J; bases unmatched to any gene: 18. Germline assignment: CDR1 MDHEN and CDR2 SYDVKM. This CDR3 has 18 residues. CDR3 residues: CASRGDRSNTPFTYEQYF. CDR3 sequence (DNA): TGTGCCAGCAGGGGGGACAGGAGCAATACCCCTTTTACCTACGAGCAGTACTTC.

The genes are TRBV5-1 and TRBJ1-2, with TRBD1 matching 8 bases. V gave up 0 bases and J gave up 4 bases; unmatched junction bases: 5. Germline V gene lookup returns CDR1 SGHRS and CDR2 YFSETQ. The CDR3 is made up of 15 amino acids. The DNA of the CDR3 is TGCGCCAGCAGCTTGGGGGGACAGGTCCCCTATGGCTACACCTTC. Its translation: CASSLGGQVPYGYTF.

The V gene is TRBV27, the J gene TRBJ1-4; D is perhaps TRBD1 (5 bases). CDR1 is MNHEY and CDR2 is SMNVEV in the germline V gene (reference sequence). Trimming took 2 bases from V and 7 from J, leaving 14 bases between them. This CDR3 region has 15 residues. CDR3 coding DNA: TGTGCCAGCAGTTTAATCGGACAATCAATTGAAAAACTGTTTTTT. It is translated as CASSLIGQSIEKLFF.

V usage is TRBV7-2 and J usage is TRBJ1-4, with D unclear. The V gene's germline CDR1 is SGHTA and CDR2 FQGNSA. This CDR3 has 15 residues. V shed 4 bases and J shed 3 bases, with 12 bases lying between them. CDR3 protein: CASSSAGRANEKLFF. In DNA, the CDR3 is TGTGCCAGCAGCTCGGCAGGCCGAGCTAATGAAAAACTGTTTTTT.

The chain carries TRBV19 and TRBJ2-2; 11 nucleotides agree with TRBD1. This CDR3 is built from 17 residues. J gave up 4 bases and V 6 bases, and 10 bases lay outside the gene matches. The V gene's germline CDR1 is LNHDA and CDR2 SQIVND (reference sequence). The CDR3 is CASRNIRDRGVTGELFF. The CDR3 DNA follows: TGTGCCAGTAGAAACATCCGGGACAGGGGGGTCACCGGGGAGCTGTTTTTT. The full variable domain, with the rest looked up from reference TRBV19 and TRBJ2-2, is DGGITQSPKYLFRKEGQNVTLSCEQNLNHDAMYWYRQDPGQGLRLIYYSQIVNDFQKGDIAEGYSVSREKKESFPLTVTSAQKNPTAFYLCASRNIRDRGVTGELFFGEGSRLTVL.

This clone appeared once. The CDR3 nucleotides read TGCAGCGTTGAGGGACAGGGACCTAACTATGGCTACACCTTC. Translation gives CSVEGQGPNYGYTF. The chain couples TRBV29-1 to TRBJ1-2; 9 bases agree with TRBD1. The CDR3 consists of 14 residues. CDR1 is SQVTM and CDR2 is ANQGSEA in the germline V gene. The junction had 2 bases not matched to a gene; V was cut back by 3 bases and J by 0 bases.

CDR3 sequence: CASSFSTGKEKLFF. CDR3 DNA: TGTGCCAGCAGCTTTTCGACAGGGAAAGAAAAACTGTTTTTT. The rearrangement joins TRBV7-9 to TRBJ1-4, with 7 positions matching TRBD1. The V gene's germline CDR1 is SEHNR and CDR2 FQNEAQ (reference sequence). This CDR3 has 14 residues. The V gene end was trimmed by 3 bases and the J gene end by 8 bases; junction bases not matched to a gene: 6.

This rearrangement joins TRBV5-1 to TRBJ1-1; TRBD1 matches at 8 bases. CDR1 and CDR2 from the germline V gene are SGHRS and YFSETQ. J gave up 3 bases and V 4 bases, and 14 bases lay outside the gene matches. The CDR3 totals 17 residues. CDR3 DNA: TGCGCCAGCAGCCGAGGACAGGGACGTGTAGTGGACACTGAAGCTTTCTTT. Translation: CASSRGQGRVVDTEAFF.

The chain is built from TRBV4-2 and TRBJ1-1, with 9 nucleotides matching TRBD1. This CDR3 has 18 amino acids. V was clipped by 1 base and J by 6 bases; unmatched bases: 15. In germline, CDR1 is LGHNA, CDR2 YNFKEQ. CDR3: CASSQASSTGGFFAEAFF. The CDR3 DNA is TGTGCCAGCAGCCAAGCGTCGTCGACAGGGGGGTTTTTCGCTGAAGCTTTCTTT.

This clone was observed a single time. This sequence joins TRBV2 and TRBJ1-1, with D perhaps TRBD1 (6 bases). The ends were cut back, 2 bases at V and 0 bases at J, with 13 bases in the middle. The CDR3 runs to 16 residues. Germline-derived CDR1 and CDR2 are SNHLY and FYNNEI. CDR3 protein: CASSETGKGVNTEAFF. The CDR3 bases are TGTGCCAGCAGTGAAACAGGGAAGGGGGTGAACACTGAAGCTTTCTTT.

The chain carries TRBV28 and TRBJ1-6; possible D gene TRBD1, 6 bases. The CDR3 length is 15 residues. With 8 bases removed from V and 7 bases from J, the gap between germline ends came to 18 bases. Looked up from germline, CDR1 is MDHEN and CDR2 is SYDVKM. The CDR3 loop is CASARGAVMNSPLHF. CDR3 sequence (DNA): TGTGCCAGCGCGCGGGGGGCAGTGATGAATTCACCCCTCCACTTT.

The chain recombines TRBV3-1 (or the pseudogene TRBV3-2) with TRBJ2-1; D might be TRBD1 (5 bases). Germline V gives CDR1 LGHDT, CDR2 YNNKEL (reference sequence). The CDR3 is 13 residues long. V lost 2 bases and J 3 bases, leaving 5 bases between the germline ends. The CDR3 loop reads CASSQQGYNEQFF. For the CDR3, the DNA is TGTGCCAGCAGCCAACAGGGCTACAATGAGCAGTTCTTC.

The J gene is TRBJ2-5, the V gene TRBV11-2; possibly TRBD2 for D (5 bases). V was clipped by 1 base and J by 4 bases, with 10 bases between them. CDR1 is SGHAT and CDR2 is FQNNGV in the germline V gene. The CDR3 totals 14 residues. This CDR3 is CASSLGRNRETQYF. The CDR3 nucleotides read TGTGCCAGCAGCTTAGGGAGGAACCGAGAGACCCAGTACTTC.

The CDR3 nucleotides are TGTGCCAGCAGTAGGGGGACAGGGAATGGCTACACCTTC. Translating it yields CASSRGTGNGYTF. The chain employs TRBV2 and TRBJ1-2, with 9 bases aligning to TRBD1. The CDR3 is 13 residues long. Germline V gene lookup returns CDR1 SNHLY and CDR2 FYNNEI. The trim removed 5 bases at V and 6 bases at J, leaving 4 bases unmatched.

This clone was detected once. The CDR3 region has the DNA TGTGCCAGCACCCTACCACAGGGCCAGGACACCATATATTTT. This encodes CASTLPQGQDTIYF. The genes are TRBV28 and TRBJ1-3; TRBD1 is a possible D gene (6 bases). Trimming took 7 bases from V and 8 from J, leaving 18 bases between them. The CDR3 contains 14 residues. Germline V gives CDR1 MDHEN, CDR2 SYDVKM.

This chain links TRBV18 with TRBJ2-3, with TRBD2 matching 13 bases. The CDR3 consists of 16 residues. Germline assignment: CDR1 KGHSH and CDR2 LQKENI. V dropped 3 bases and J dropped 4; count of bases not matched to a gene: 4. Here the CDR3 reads CASSPGTSGASDTQYF. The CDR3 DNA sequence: TGTGCCAGCTCACCGGGGACTAGCGGGGCCTCAGATACGCAGTATTTT. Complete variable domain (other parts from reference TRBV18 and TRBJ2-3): NAGVMQNPRHLVRRRGQEARLRCSPMKGHSHVYWYRQLPEEGLKFMVYLQKENIIDESGMPKERFSAEFPKEGPSILRIQQVVRGDSAAYFCASSPGTSGASDTQYFGPGTRLTVL.

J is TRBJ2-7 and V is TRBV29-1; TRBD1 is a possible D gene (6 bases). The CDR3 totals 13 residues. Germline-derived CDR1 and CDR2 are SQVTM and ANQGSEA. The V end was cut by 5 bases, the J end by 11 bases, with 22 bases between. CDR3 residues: CSVSEDGTSKEYF. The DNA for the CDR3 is TGCAGCGTTTCCGAAGATGGGACAAGTAAAGAGTACTTC.

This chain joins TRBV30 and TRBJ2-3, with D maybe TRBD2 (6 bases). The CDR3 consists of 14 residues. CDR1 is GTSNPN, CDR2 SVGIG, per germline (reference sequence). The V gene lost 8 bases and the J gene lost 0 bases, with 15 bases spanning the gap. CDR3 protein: CAAGLGTSTDTQYF. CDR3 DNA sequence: TGTGCCGCGGGTTTAGGGACTAGCACAGATACGCAGTATTTT.

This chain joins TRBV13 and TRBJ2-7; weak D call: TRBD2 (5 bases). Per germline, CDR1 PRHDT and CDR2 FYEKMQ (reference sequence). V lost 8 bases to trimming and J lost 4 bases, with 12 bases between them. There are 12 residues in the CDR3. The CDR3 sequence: CASGLSGYEQYF. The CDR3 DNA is TGTGCCAGCGGTTTATCGGGGTACGAGCAGTACTTC.

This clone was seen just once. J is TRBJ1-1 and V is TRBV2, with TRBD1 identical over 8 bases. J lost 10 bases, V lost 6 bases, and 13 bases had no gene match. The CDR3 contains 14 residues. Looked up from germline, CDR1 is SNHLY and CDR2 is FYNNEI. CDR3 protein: CASSFGQGAFRAFF. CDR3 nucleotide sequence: TGTGCCAGCAGCTTTGGGCAGGGGGCTTTTCGAGCTTTCTTT.

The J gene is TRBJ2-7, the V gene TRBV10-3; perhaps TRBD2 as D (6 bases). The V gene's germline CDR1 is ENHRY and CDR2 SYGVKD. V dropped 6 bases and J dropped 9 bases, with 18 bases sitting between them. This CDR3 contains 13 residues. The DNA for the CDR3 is TGTGCCATCAGCGGGACTGCCTCTCTGGGGCAGTACTTC. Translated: CAISGTASLGQYF.

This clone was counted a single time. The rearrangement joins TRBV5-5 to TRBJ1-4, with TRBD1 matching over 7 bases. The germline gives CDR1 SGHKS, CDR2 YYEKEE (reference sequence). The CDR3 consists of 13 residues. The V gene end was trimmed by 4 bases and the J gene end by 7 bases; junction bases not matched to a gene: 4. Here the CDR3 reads CASSRQGGEKLFF. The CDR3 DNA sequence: TGTGCCAGCAGCCGACAGGGTGGTGAAAAACTGTTTTTT.

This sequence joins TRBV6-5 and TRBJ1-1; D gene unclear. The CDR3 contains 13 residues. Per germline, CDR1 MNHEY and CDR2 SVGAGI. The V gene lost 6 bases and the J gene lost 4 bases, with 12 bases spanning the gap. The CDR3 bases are TGTGCCAGCAGGCCACGAATGGCCACTGAAGCTTTCTTT. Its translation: CASRPRMATEAFF.

CDR3 residues: CAISDPDRSSYEQYF. CDR3 in DNA: TGTGCCATCAGTGATCCGGACAGGAGCTCCTACGAGCAGTACTTC. The rearrangement joins TRBV10-3 to TRBJ2-7, with TRBD1 identical over 7 bases. With 3 bases clipped from V and 0 bases from J, the junction kept 5 bases outside the gene matches. The germline CDR1 and CDR2 sequences are ENHRY and SYGVKD. The CDR3 is made up of 15 amino acids.

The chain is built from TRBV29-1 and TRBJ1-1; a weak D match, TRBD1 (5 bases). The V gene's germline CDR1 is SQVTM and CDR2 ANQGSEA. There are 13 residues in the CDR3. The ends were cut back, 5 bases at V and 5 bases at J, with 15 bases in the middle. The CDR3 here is CSVLRGWKTEAFF. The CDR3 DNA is TGCAGCGTTCTCCGGGGGTGGAAAACTGAAGCTTTCTTT. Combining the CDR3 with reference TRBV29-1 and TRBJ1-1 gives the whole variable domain SAVISQKPSRDICQRGTSLTIQCQVDSQVTMMFWYRQQPGQSLTLIATANQGSEATYESGFVIDKFPISRPNLTFSTLTVSNMSPEDSSIYLCSVLRGWKTEAFFGQGTRLTVV.

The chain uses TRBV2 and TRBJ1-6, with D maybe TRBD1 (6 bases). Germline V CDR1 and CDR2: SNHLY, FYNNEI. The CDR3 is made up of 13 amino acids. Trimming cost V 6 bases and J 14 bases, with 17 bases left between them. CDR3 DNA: TGTGCCAGCAGAGGGGAGGGGGACATTGCCCTCCACTTT. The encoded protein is CASRGEGDIALHF.

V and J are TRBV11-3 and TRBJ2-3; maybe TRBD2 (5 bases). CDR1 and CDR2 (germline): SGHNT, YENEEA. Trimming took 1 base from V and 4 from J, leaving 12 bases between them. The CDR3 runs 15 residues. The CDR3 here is CASSLGLPGADTQYF. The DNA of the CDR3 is TGTGCCAGCAGCTTAGGACTACCGGGCGCAGATACGCAGTATTTT.

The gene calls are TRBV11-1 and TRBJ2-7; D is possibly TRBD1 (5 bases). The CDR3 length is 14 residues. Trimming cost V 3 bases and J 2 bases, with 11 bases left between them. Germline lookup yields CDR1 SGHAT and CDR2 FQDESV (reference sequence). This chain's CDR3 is CASSLRTITYEQYF. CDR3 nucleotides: TGTGCCAGCAGCTTGCGGACAATTACCTACGAGCAGTACTTC.

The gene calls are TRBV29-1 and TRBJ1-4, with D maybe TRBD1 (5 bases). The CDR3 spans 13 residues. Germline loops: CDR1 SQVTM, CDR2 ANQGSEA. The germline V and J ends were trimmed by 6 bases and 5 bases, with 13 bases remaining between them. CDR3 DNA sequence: TGCAGCGTCAGCAGGGCATACAATGAAAAACTGTTTTTT. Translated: CSVSRAYNEKLFF.